This T cell receptor (beta chain) derives from a study of T cells in Graves' hyperthyroidism and ophthalmopathy. For the study at large: Once the initial diagnosis was made, peripheral blood was obtained before any treatment. Study-wide results and limits: Blood held most thyroid clonotypes expanded above 0.001 frequency.

Not enrolled were patients with uncontrolled infection, other autoimmune disease, pregnancy or lactation. Ahead of any ophthalmopathy symptoms, the blood sample was obtained at the first diagnosis of hyperthyroidism. J lost 5 bases, V lost 3 bases, and 7 bases had no gene match. The CDR3 loop spans 16 amino acids. In this sample, this clonotype turned up many times. Its specificity is not known. Amplification targeted TCR beta CDR3 regions from RNA transcripts. In the first-round RT-PCR of the TCR CDR3, the HTBI primer set was used. In TCRdb, the multiplex PCR reads were re-called with MiXCR into one record per CDR3 protein. The sample yields some 370,000 distinct CDR3 sequences, approximately 18% seen once.

The rearrangement uses TRBV12-3 or TRBV12-4 and TRBJ2-2, with 9 bases identical to TRBD1. Sequenced: blood. This sequence was found in a woman aged 25 to 45 with Graves' hyperthyroidism that later progressed to Graves' ophthalmopathy. The CDR3 DNA follows: TGTGCCAGCAGTTTGGCCTGGGACAGGGTTACCGGGGAGCTGTTTTTT. Translated: CASSLAWDRVTGELFF.